This TCR beta chain was observed in a study of technical replicates of blood from several donors. The data were produced by immunoSEQ multiplex PCR, yet TCRdb's version contains in-frame clones alone and is incomplete. The data hold just over 60,000 clones, with approximately 87% observed a single time. The CDR3 sequence is 13 residues long. The V and J ends lost 8 bases and 14 bases, in that order; junction bases with no gene match: 14. The V gene's germline CDR1 is SEHNR and CDR2 FQNEAQ (reference sequence). The chain is built from TRBV7-9 and TRBJ2-3; 9 bases map to TRBD2. The sequencing sample was made of PBMCs. This sequence originates from a human donor in good health. Some clones in this sample may be carry-over from other donors' samples. The CDR3 region has the DNA TGTGCCAGCCCGGGGCAGCGGGAGGCCCAACCGTATTTT. This gives the protein CASPGQREAQPYF.